Sequencing of this T cell receptor beta chain was carried out in a study of T cell repertoires in cytomegalovirus infection. Study-level information: Selection of CMV epitopes for the study included recently identified HLA-C-restricted and well-studied HLA-B-restricted ones. A matching HLA type, together with CMV infection, was signaled by public TCR beta signatures.

In germline, CDR1 is SGHTA, CDR2 FQGNSA. The ends were cut back, 3 bases at V and 0 bases at J, with 16 bases in the middle. The CDR3 length is 17 residues. Overall study results and limits: Totalled public TCR beta family frequency picked out people who carried CMV plus the relevant HLA. CMV-specific TCR beta clonotypes restricted by HLA-C dominated the ex vivo response.

TCRdb analysed the reads with MiXCR anew, one entry per CDR3 protein. The repertoire has about 310,000 distinct CDR3 sequences, approximately 25% of them found once; the top ten carry roughly 13%. Comments on this clonotype: What it binds is not known.

The chain employs TRBV7-2 and TRBJ2-3, with D possibly matching TRBD2 (6 bases). This receptor was obtained from a human donor in good health (CMV status not recorded). Some clones in this sample may be carry-over from other donors' samples. Sequencing used cultured PBMCs, obtained from culture after CMV antigen stimulation. The DNA for the CDR3 is TGTGCCAGCAGCTTCAATCCGGCGGGAACTAGCACAGATACGCAGTATTTT. This encodes CASSFNPAGTSTDTQYF.